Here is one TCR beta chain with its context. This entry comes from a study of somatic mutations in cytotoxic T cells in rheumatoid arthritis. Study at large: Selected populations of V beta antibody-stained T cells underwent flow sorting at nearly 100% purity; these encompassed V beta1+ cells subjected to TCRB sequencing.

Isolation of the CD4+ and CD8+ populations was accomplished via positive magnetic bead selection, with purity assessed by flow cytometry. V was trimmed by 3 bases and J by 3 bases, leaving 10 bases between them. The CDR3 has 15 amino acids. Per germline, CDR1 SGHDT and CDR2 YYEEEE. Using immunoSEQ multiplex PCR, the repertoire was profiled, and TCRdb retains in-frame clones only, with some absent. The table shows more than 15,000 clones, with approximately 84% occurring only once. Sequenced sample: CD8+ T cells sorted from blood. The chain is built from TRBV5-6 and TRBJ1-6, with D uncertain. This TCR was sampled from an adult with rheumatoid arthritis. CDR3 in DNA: TGTGCCAGCAGCTGGACGGAATACTATAATTCACCCCTCCACTTT. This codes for CASSWTEYYNSPLHF.